This T cell receptor (beta chain) was sequenced for a study of OX40 agonist ivuxolimab in advanced cancers. TCRdb's table, derived via immunoSEQ multiplex PCR, lists solely in-frame clones and lacks some. The sample includes around 39,000 clones, about 81% seen only once; the top ten take 22%. The CDR3 spans 14 residues. The V gene's germline CDR1 is MNHEY and CDR2 SVGAGI. The V gene end was trimmed by 5 bases and the J gene end by 6 bases; junction bases not matched to a gene: 5. In regard to this clone: Its cognate antigen is unknown.

Points from the study as a whole: Some nonresponders likewise displayed low normalized T-cell clonal expansion.

This TCR was recovered from an adult with an advanced solid tumor such as melanoma, head and neck, liver or kidney cancer. This specimen was CD4+ or CD8+ T cells sorted from blood, taken in a trial of the OX40 agonist ivuxolimab. This chain uses TRBV6-5 with TRBJ1-5; TRBD1 aligns across 9 bases. This chain's CDR3 is CASSPQGAAQPQHF. DNA for the CDR3: TGTGCCAGCAGTCCACAGGGGGCTGCTCAGCCCCAGCATTTT.